A selection of T cell receptor beta chains follows, all from one sample in a study of cytomegalovirus exposure and HLA in healthy donors. TCRdb keeps only in-frame clones here, not all; method: immunoSEQ multiplex PCR. The sample carries 180,000 or so clones, about 75% recorded once. Sample: PBMCs. The receptors were sampled from a man between 45 and 60 years old in good health and CMV-seropositive. Each CDR3 is given with its conserved first and last residue. A D gene is named only where the DNA matches it firmly. A clone size is listed for some rows: how often the clone was seen (once, few, many), or a class if it is expanded.

v_call	j_call	d_call	clone_size	cdr3_nt	cdr3_aa
TRBV5-4	TRBJ2-7	TRBD1	once	TGTGCCAGCAGTCCGCAGGGGACAGGGTACGGGGAGCAATACTTC	CASSPQGTGYGEQYF
TRBV19	TRBJ1-1	TRBD1	NA	TGTGCCAGTAGTATAGGGACAGGGGTATCGGCTGAAGCTTTCTTT	CASSIGTGVSAEAFF
TRBV4-1	TRBJ2-7	NA	NA	TGCGCCAGCAGCTACCAGGATGCCACTGGCTACGAGCAGTACTTC	CASSYQDATGYEQYF
TRBV28	TRBJ1-1	TRBD1	NA	TGTGCCAGCTATTCCGGGACAGAGAGTCGAGCTTTCTTT	CASYSGTESRAFF
TRBV4-3	TRBJ2-6	TRBD1	few	TGCGCCAGCAGCCGTGGACAGGGGGTATCAAGCTCTGGGGCCAACGTCCTGACTTTC	CASSRGQGVSSSGANVLTF
TRBV10-3	TRBJ1-3	NA	NA	TGTGCCATCAGTGAGTCGGGGACGTGGCGGGGTGGAAACACCATATATTTT	CAISESGTWRGGNTIYF
TRBV2	TRBJ2-2	NA	NA	TGTGCCAGCAGTGAAAGGCTAGAGAACACCGGGGAGCTGTTTTTT	CASSERLENTGELFF
TRBV5-1	TRBJ2-2	NA	few	TGCGCCAGCAGTTGGAGGGCCGGGTACACCGGGGAGCTGTTTTTT	CASSWRAGYTGELFF
TRBV14	TRBJ2-1	NA	NA	TGTGCCAGCAGCCAAGGTCCAGTGACCTACAATGAGCAGTTCTTC	CASSQGPVTYNEQFF
TRBV5-1	TRBJ1-5	TRBD1	NA	TGCGCCAGCAGCCCGGGACAGGGACCCTATAGCAATCAGCCCCAGCATTTT	CASSPGQGPYSNQPQHF
TRBV19	TRBJ1-5	NA	few	TGTGCCAGTAGTCAAGCTAGGCCAAACAATCAGCCCCAGCATTTT	CASSQARPNNQPQHF
TRBV5-1	TRBJ1-6	TRBD1	NA	TGCGCCAGCAGCTCCGGACAGGGGAATTCACCCCTCCACTTT	CASSSGQGNSPLHF
TRBV6-1	TRBJ1-3	TRBD1	NA	TGTGCCAGCAGTGCCCAACCCAGGGGGCGAAGCTCTGGAAACACCATATATTTT	CASSAQPRGRSSGNTIYF
TRBV5-4	TRBJ1-5	TRBD1	NA	TGTGCCAGCAGCTCGGACAGGAATCAGCCCCAGCATTTT	CASSSDRNQPQHF
TRBV10-3	TRBJ2-2	TRBD1	NA	TGTGCCTCCCAGACAGGGGCGAACACCGGGGAGCTGTTTTTT	CASQTGANTGELFF
TRBV27	TRBJ2-2	NA	NA	TGTGCCAGCAGTAGGTATAGCGCGAACACCGGGGAGCTGTTTTTT	CASSRYSANTGELFF
TRBV7-6	TRBJ1-6	TRBD1	NA	TGTGCCAGCAGCCTTGGGACAGATAATTCACCCCTCCACTTT	CASSLGTDNSPLHF
TRBV15	TRBJ2-1	TRBD1	few	TGTGCCACCTCTACATGGGGACAGGGGGGCAATGAGCAGTTCTTC	CATSTWGQGGNEQFF
TRBV7-2	TRBJ2-3	TRBD2	NA	TGTGCCAGCAGCTTAAGAGCGGGGGGAGGGTCAGACACAGATACGCAGTATTTT	CASSLRAGGGSDTDTQYF
TRBV7-2	TRBJ1-1	TRBD1	few	TGTGCCAGCAGCCCGGACAGGGGGGGCACTGAAGCTTTCTTT	CASSPDRGGTEAFF
TRBV28	TRBJ1-4	NA	NA	TGTGCCAGCAGTCCGACCCTACAGGCGGTAGGCGAAAAACTGTTTTTT	CASSPTLQAVGEKLFF
TRBV4-1	TRBJ1-4	NA	NA	TGCGCCAGCAGCGCACCGGGACAACGAGAAAAACTGTTTTTT	CASSAPGQREKLFF
TRBV2	TRBJ2-7	NA	NA	TGTGCCAGCAGCGATAACTACGAGCAGTACTTC	CASSDNYEQYF
TRBV28	TRBJ1-1	NA	NA	TGTGCCAGCAGTTGGACAGTGAACACTGAAGCTTTCTTT	CASSWTVNTEAFF